A single sample gave rise to the 24 T cell receptor beta chains below, sequenced in a study of human T cells and chemical hapten exposure. TCRdb processed the RACE reads anew with MiXCR; each CDR3 protein has one entry. The sample consists of 110,000 or so distinct CDR3 sequences, roughly a tenth of them appearing once. Noted time point: patch test 2, 6 weeks after DPC sensitization. Treatment here: therapeutic diphenylcyclopropenone sensitization with weekly scalp DPC. The sequences come from whole blood, collected in connection with sensitization to the hapten diphenylcyclopropenone (DPC). Receptors were obtained from a woman aged 40 to 49 with alopecia areata. Some clones in this sample may be carry-over from other donors' samples.

The chain carries TRBV5-1 and TRBJ2-6, with 7 bases that match TRBD1. Germline CDR1 reads SGHRS; CDR2 reads YFSETQ. The CDR3 sequence is 17 residues long. V was clipped by 2 bases and J by 4 bases; unmatched bases: 9. CDR3 in DNA: TGCGCCAGCAGCTTTTCAGGGGGATCTACCGGGGCCAACGTCCTGACTTTC. Its translation: CASSFSGGSTGANVLTF.

This clonotype showed up many times. The chain employs TRBV12-3 or TRBV12-4 and TRBJ1-2, with D hard to call. The CDR3 runs 11 residues. V lost 5 bases, J lost 7 bases, and 8 bases lay in between. CDR3: CASSGEVGYTF. DNA for the CDR3: TGTGCCAGCAGTGGGGAAGTTGGCTACACCTTC.

This clonotype has at least ten counts. The DNA for the CDR3 is TGTGCCAGCAGCCCAGGGGCGTACTACGAGCAGTACTTC. As protein: CASSPGAYYEQYF. V usage is TRBV6-5 and J usage is TRBJ2-7, with D possibly matching TRBD1 (6 bases). Germline CDR1 reads MNHEY; CDR2 reads SVGAGI. V lost 6 bases to trimming and J lost 3 bases, with 12 bases between them. The CDR3 totals 13 residues.

This clonotype was counted ten times or more. CDR3 in DNA: TGCGCCAGCAGCACCCTTCCGGGACAGGGGGCTGGGGAGACCCAGTACTTC. Its protein is CASSTLPGQGAGETQYF. V usage is TRBV5-1 and J usage is TRBJ2-5; 12 bases align to TRBD1. Trimming at V came to 4 bases and at J to 5 bases, leaving 12 bases not matched to a gene. CDR1 is SGHRS and CDR2 is YFSETQ in the germline V gene. This CDR3 comprises 17 residues.

The chain is built from TRBV6-5 and TRBJ2-7, with D perhaps matching TRBD1 (5 bases). V was pared by 7 bases and J by 2 bases, with 12 bases between. CDR1 and CDR2 (germline): MNHEY, SVGAGI. The CDR3 sequence is 13 residues long. The CDR3 sequence is CASNPGIPYEQYF. CDR3 nucleotide sequence: TGTGCCAGCAACCCAGGGATCCCCTACGAGCAGTACTTC.

This clonotype was picked up many times. The chain combines TRBV12-2 with TRBJ2-3; the table assigns TRBD2, which was not confirmed against the DNA. TRBV12-2 is an annotated pseudogene. The CDR3 contains 20 residues. In DNA form, the CDR3 reads TGTGCAACCGGAAACGACAAGACCCCACGGGCTAGCGTAGGGTCAGATACGCAGTATTTT. Protein: CATGNDKTPRASVGSDTQYF.

This clonotype was seen a few times. J is TRBJ2-7 and V is TRBV5-8, with D maybe TRBD1 (6 bases). The CDR3 is 15 residues long. Trimming shortened V by 3 bases and J by 2 bases, and 15 bases separated the two germline ends. Germline lookup yields CDR1 SGHTS and CDR2 YDEGEE. In nucleotides, the CDR3 is TGTGCCAGCAGCTGGCCAGACAGGCCAGCCTACGAGCAGTACTTC. Its protein product is CASSWPDRPAYEQYF. Together with reference TRBV5-8 and TRBJ2-7, the CDR3 gives the full variable domain: EAGVTQSPTHLIKTRGQQATLRCSPISGHTSVYWYQQALGLGLQFLLWYDEGEERNRGNFPPRFSGRQFPNYSSELNVNALELEDSALYLCASSWPDRPAYEQYFGPGTRLTVT.

V and J are TRBV6-1 and TRBJ2-1; 7 bases fit TRBD2. The V and J ends lost 1 base and 3 bases, in that order; junction bases with no gene match: 3. CDR1 MNHNS and CDR2 SASEGT come from the germline V gene. The length of the CDR3 is 15 residues. CDR3 in DNA: TGTGCCAGCAGTGAAGGGGCGGGGGACTACAATGAGCAGTTCTTC. It is translated as CASSEGAGDYNEQFF.

The gene calls are TRBV12-5 and TRBJ1-1; 7 bases map to TRBD1. The CDR3 sequence is 15 residues long. With V trimmed by 7 bases and J by 0 bases, 8 bases remained unmatched. The V gene's germline CDR1 is LGHNT and CDR2 FRNRAP. The CDR3 sequence: CASVPDRAMNTEAFF. The CDR3 DNA follows: TGTGCTAGTGTCCCAGACAGGGCAATGAACACTGAAGCTTTCTTT.

The chain is built from TRBV2 and TRBJ2-7; 7 nucleotides agree with TRBD1. After removal of 7 bases from V and 2 bases from J, the junction contained 17 bases not matched to a gene. This CDR3 region has 17 residues. CDR1 is SNHLY, CDR2 FYNNEI, per germline. Here the CDR3 DNA reads TGTGCCAGCATTGGACAGGCCTCCTCCCGAGGGACCTACGAGCAGTACTTC. Amino acids: CASIGQASSRGTYEQYF.

A few counts support this clonotype. V gene TRBV6-6 combines with J gene TRBJ2-5, with 8 bases lining up with TRBD2. CDR1 MNHNY and CDR2 SVGAGI come from the germline V gene (reference sequence). V lost 0 bases, J lost 2 bases, and 5 bases stayed unmatched. The CDR3 is 16 amino acids. The CDR3 loop is CASSYSGAGVQETQYF. In DNA, the CDR3 is TGTGCCAGCAGTTACTCAGGAGCGGGGGTGCAAGAGACCCAGTACTTC.

The rearrangement uses TRBV20-1 and TRBJ1-6; 7 bases fit TRBD1. CDR3 length: 11 amino acids. The V and J ends lost 1 base and 17 bases, in that order; junction bases with no gene match: 5. Germline assignment: CDR1 DFQATT and CDR2 SNEGSKA (reference sequence). The CDR3 coding sequence is TGCAGTGCTAGAGGAGTCAGGGGGTTCCACTTT. Translating gives CSARGVRGFHF.

This clonotype appeared many times. The chain couples TRBV9 to TRBJ2-7; D not resolved. The germline V gene has CDR1 SGDLS and CDR2 YYNGEE. Trimming pared 1 base from V and 3 bases from J, leaving 11 bases between. The CDR3 totals 14 residues. CDR3 region: CASSVSHLNYEQYF. The CDR3 DNA is TGTGCCAGCAGCGTAAGTCACTTAAACTACGAGCAGTACTTC.

The CDR3 reads CASSYSGGISSPLHF. The CDR3 DNA sequence: TGTGCCAGCAGTTACTCGGGGGGGATTAGCTCACCCCTCCACTTT. V is TRBV6-5 and J is TRBJ1-6, with D possibly TRBD1 on 5 matching bases. Germline lookup yields CDR1 MNHEY and CDR2 SVGAGI. The CDR3 spans 15 residues. Trimming left V 0 bases short and J 10 bases short, with 13 bases between.

The chain joins TRBV21-1 to TRBJ2-1; the table assigns TRBD1, which was not confirmed against the DNA. TRBV21-1 is termed a pseudogene. The CDR3 loop spans 16 amino acids. CDR3 sequence reads: CASSNQAPSSYNEQFF. The CDR3 nucleotides read TGTGCCAGCAGCAATCAAGCGCCGAGCTCCTACAATGAGCAGTTCTTC.

This clonotype was counted many times. The chain uses TRBV4-1 and TRBJ2-7; unclear D gene. Germline V gene sequence: CDR1 MGHRA, CDR2 YSYEKL. The CDR3 contains 13 residues. V was pared by 0 bases and J by 7 bases, with 10 bases between. The DNA for the CDR3 is TGCGCCAGCAGCCAAGAATATGTGACGGAGCAGTACTTC. Protein sequence: CASSQEYVTEQYF.

This clonotype was counted between two and nine times. V and J are TRBV20-1 and TRBJ1-6; TRBD1 matches 7 bases. This CDR3 comprises 11 residues. The V segment lost 3 bases and the J segment 13 bases; nucleotides outside the gene matches: 3. CDR1 and CDR2 from the germline V gene are DFQATT and SNEGSKA (reference sequence). CDR3 loop: CSASLDRPLHF. The CDR3 DNA reads TGCAGTGCTAGTTTGGACAGGCCCCTCCACTTT.

This clonotype was found many times. The V gene is TRBV4-1, the J gene TRBJ1-2, with D maybe TRBD1 (6 bases). The V gene lost 0 bases and the J gene lost 8 bases, with 16 bases spanning the gap. The germline gives CDR1 MGHRA, CDR2 YSYEKL. The CDR3 loop spans 15 amino acids. The CDR3 region has the DNA TGCGCCAGCAGCCAAGAGTGGACAGAGTCGCCCGGCTACACCTTC. Translated: CASSQEWTESPGYTF.

This clonotype was seen at least ten times. The genes are TRBV9 and TRBJ2-1; D may correspond to TRBD1 or TRBD2 (5 bases each). The V gene lost 5 bases and the J gene lost 5 bases, with 14 bases spanning the gap. CDR1 is SGDLS, CDR2 YYNGEE, per germline. There are 14 residues in the CDR3. CDR3 in DNA: TGTGCCAGCAGTTCCTCCGGGGCGAACAATGAGCAGTTCTTC. Translation: CASSSSGANNEQFF. The variable domain in full, with the rest retrieved from reference TRBV9 and TRBJ2-1, is DSGVTQTPKHLITATGQRVTLRCSPRSGDLSVYWYQQSLDQGLQFLIQYYNGEERAKGNILERFSAQQFPDLHSELNLSSLELGDSALYFCASSSSGANNEQFFGPGTRLTVL.

This clonotype was found many times. The rearrangement links TRBV25-1 to TRBJ2-1; D gene unclear. The CDR3 consists of 16 residues. Between the trimmed V and J ends, which lost 3 bases and 4 bases, there was a span of 16 bases. From germline, CDR1 is MGHDK and CDR2 SYGVNS. The CDR3, as DNA: TGTGCCAGCAGTGAGCCCGACCCTCACAGTTACAATGAGCAGTTCTTC. Translated: CASSEPDPHSYNEQFF.

V usage is TRBV6-1 and J usage is TRBJ2-3; 7 bases agree with TRBD2. V lost 7 bases, J lost 0 bases, and 4 bases stayed unmatched. This CDR3 is 14 amino acids long. Germline lookup yields CDR1 MNHNS and CDR2 SASEGT. The CDR3 protein is CASTRGGSTDTQYF. The CDR3 region has the DNA TGTGCCAGCACGCGCGGGGGTAGCACAGATACGCAGTATTTT.

J is TRBJ2-2 and V is TRBV29-1; D might be TRBD1 (6 bases). V dropped 5 bases and J dropped 3 bases, with 16 bases sitting between them. Germline V gives CDR1 SQVTM, CDR2 ANQGSEA. This CDR3 is 15 amino acids long. The DNA of the CDR3 is TGCAGCGTTTACCAGAAGGGGGTTTACACCGGGGAGCTGTTTTTT. It specifies CSVYQKGVYTGELFF.

This clonotype showed up many times. The rearrangement joins TRBV19 to TRBJ1-5, with TRBD1 as a possible D gene (6 bases). V lost 7 bases to trimming and J lost 7 bases, with 14 bases between them. Germline V gene lookup returns CDR1 LNHDA and CDR2 SQIVND (reference sequence). The CDR3 sequence is 13 residues long. The DNA of the CDR3 is TGTGCCAGTACACAGGGTCTTCGACAGCCCCAGCATTTT. Its translation: CASTQGLRQPQHF.

This clonotype occurred many times. The chain recombines TRBV5-5 with TRBJ2-1; D might be TRBD2 (6 bases). The CDR3 spans 14 residues. V lost 4 bases, J lost 5 bases, and 13 bases lay in between. Germline V lookup: CDR1 SGHKS, CDR2 YYEKEE (reference sequence). The chain's CDR3 is CASSPTGGHNEQFF. The CDR3 DNA reads TGTGCCAGCAGCCCCACCGGGGGTCACAATGAGCAGTTCTTC.